This is a list of T cell receptor beta chains from one sample in a study of cytomegalovirus exposure and HLA in healthy donors. Only in-frame clones appear in the TCRdb table, and some are missing; sequencing was by immunoSEQ multiplex PCR. The table includes around 150,000 clones, approximately 96% detected once. Sequencing used PBMCs. These receptors were collected from a woman younger than 30 in good health and CMV-seronegative. Each CDR3 is given without its conserved first and last residue. The D gene is left open where the match is weak.

D,J,V,CDR3
NA,TRBJ2-3,TRBV30,AGGTYTDTQY
NA,TRBJ1-5,TRBV4-3,ASSGRAGDQPQH
NA,TRBJ2-1,TRBV11-2,ASSLTGGTYNEQF
NA,TRBJ2-2,TRBV2,ASMGGLTGELF
NA,TRBJ2-3,TRBV6-6,ASSTRGASSTDTQY
TRBD2,TRBJ2-3,TRBV4-2,ASSHIAGTSSTDTQY
TRBD2,TRBJ2-6,TRBV5-8,ASSSGLASTSGANVLT
TRBD1,TRBJ1-3,TRBV30,AWEGQGKRGNTIY
NA,TRBJ2-7,TRBV19,ASSIGSSRNEQY
NA,TRBJ1-4,TRBV29-1,SVAQGGSFNEKLF
TRBD2,TRBJ2-7,TRBV7-8,ASGGTSGESYEQY
NA,TRBJ1-3,TRBV7-9,ASSFPGGVDGNTIY
TRBD2,TRBJ2-2,TRBV4-3,ASSQAGLAGGKGELF
TRBD1,TRBJ2-3,TRBV29-1,SVLGQGGTDTQY
TRBD2,TRBJ2-5,TRBV7-8,ASSLVRTSGGAQETQY
NA,TRBJ2-7,TRBV7-9,ASGRSGESEQY
TRBD1,TRBJ1-1,TRBV18,ASSPTGMNTEAF
NA,TRBJ2-7,TRBV19,ASSPPGTNSYEQY
NA,TRBJ1-6,TRBV9,ASSVAGQARRNSPLH
NA,TRBJ1-6,TRBV18,ASSPQGKGSPLH
NA,TRBJ2-3,TRBV5-1,ASSLVAGAVADTQY
NA,TRBJ1-5,TRBV2,ASSDWGHGNQPQH
NA,TRBJ1-5,TRBV6-1,ASSLRGEERPQH
TRBD2,TRBJ2-3,TRBV7-9,ASSDGLAGITDTQY
NA,TRBJ1-2,TRBV19,ASSPILTDYGYT
NA,TRBJ2-7,TRBV5-6,ASSFWGDYEQY
TRBD1,TRBJ1-6,TRBV19,ASSNDRGDSPLH
TRBD2,TRBJ2-7,TRBV7-2,ASSPRTSGGPYEQY
NA,TRBJ2-2,TRBV11-1,ASSLSGGPGELF
TRBD2,TRBJ2-3,TRBV27,ASSPLNSGGPDTQY
NA,TRBJ2-3,TRBV2,ASSEFRTTFTDTQY
NA,TRBJ2-5,TRBV27,ASSFMSSETQY
TRBD1,TRBJ1-2,TRBV6-6,ASRAGTGDSSYGYT
NA,TRBJ2-7,TRBV7-8,ASSGRRDEQY
NA,TRBJ2-5,TRBV18,ASSPQRQQKETQY
NA,TRBJ1-1,TRBV29-1,SVRRGTEAF
TRBD2,TRBJ2-3,TRBV5-1,ASSTGLAGGTQY
NA,TRBJ1-5,TRBV2,ASRLNSNQPQH
NA,TRBJ2-7,TRBV6-1,ASSEEYTASYEQY
TRBD2,TRBJ2-2,TRBV19,ASSIGRGVNTGELF
TRBD1,TRBJ1-5,TRBV30,AWRGQGYNQPQH
NA,TRBJ2-3,TRBV27,ASSLMGAVTDTQY
TRBD1,TRBJ1-1,TRBV19,ASSIGGGRTEAF
NA,TRBJ1-5,TRBV27,ASSLNFPRLPQH
NA,TRBJ1-2,TRBV21-1,ASINYQGTDLNYGYT
TRBD1,TRBJ1-6,TRBV7-2,ASSSQGQGYSPLH
TRBD1,TRBJ1-2,TRBV6-5,ASSSGTGFGYT
NA,TRBJ2-1,TRBV27,ASSLYQGYNEQF
TRBD1,TRBJ2-7,TRBV4-1,ASSHGTADDYEQY
TRBD2,TRBJ2-2,TRBV6-1,ASSAPSGGALTGELF
TRBD1,TRBJ1-5,TRBV2,ASSRQGSNQPQH
NA,TRBJ2-1,TRBV6-5,AAEDLAYNEQF
NA,TRBJ2-5,TRBV5-1,ASSLGEMYQETQY
NA,TRBJ2-3,TRBV4-3,ASSLAGGGGGTDTQY
NA,TRBJ1-5,TRBV6-6,ASTTGGQPQH